This TCR beta chain was sequenced during a study of identical twins. The V gene end was trimmed by 4 bases and the J gene end by 0 bases; junction bases not matched to a gene: 3. Germline-derived CDR1 and CDR2 are SGHRS and YFSETQ. The CDR3 is 17 amino acids. Via MiXCR, TCRdb re-called the 5' RACE reads, giving one row per CDR3 protein. The sample carries approximately 700,000 distinct CDR3 sequences, over 5% recorded once. The clonotype originates from a man between 18 and 29 years old in good health. The rearrangement uses TRBV5-1 and TRBJ2-2, with 13 bases matching TRBD2. Sequenced sample: naive T cells sorted from blood. As DNA, the CDR3 is TGCGCCAGCAGCGGAGGGACTAGCGGGGCGAACACCGGGGAGCTGTTTTTT. It encodes CASSGGTSGANTGELFF.